This T cell receptor (beta chain) was sequenced for a study of metastatic and nonmetastatic thyroid tumors. This CDR3 region has 14 residues. The germline CDR1 and CDR2 sequences are MNHEY and SVGEGT. The V end lost 5 bases, the J end lost 7 bases, and 15 bases lay between the germline ends. MiXCR reprocessed the PCR reads for TCRdb. The repertoire holds tens of thousands of clones, with 18% as singletons. Among the patients, none had received any treatment before thyroid surgery. This clone has a handful of counts. This chain joins TRBV6-2 or TRBV6-3 and TRBJ1-5; D uncertain. The clonotype comes from a female donor with papillary thyroid cancer or a benign thyroid nodule (not recorded which). Some clones in this sample may be carry-over from other donors' samples. The sequencing sample was made of blood. The chain's CDR3 is CASSRQALGQPQHF. The DNA for the CDR3 is TGTGCCAGCAGTCGGCAGGCTCTTGGCCAGCCCCAGCATTTT.